The TCR beta chain described here comes from a study of blood T cell repertoires in COVID-19 (dated by TCRdb to 2018 to 2020). Describing the broader study: Collaborator samples came from the United States, Italy and Spain and covered acute and convalescent phases of COVID-19. The material from the prospective study consisted of cDNA or gDNA derived from T cells, B-cell-depleted T cells, or PBMCs. Subjects who had been exposed to COVID-19, were actively infected with it, or had recovered from it provided the deeply sampled blood TCRbeta repertoires that made up the dataset. The repertoires were released in a freely available public database meant as a resource for research on the immune response to SARS-CoV-2. The samples were drawn from two sources: the first 160 participants of the ongoing ImmuneRACE study, and 1,000 to 1,500 subjects contributed by 6 global collaborators. A de-identified subject ID, COVID-19 status, age in years and sex were almost always included in the sample metadata. HLA class I and class II types, where available, came from metadata supplied by the sample provider rather than from assay-based typing.

Notes on this clone: It lacks a known antigen. No much larger clonotype is one base removed from it; base qualities were not supplied.

Whole blood was collected in K2EDTA tubes by collaborating institutions according to the institutions' own protocols. For TCRbeta analysis, collaborators shipped samples as frozen whole blood, isolated PBMCs, or DNA extracted from either of those sample types. TCRbeta CDR3 regions were amplified from genomic DNA using the immunoSEQ Assay, a bias-controlled multiplex PCR. The study's processing was this. The number of nucleated cells in each sample was estimated by amplification of reference gene primers within the assay. To quantify the absolute abundance of each unique TCRbeta CDR3 rearrangement, sequence reads were collapsed and filtered. For each sample, productive Simpson clonality was calculated by taking the square root of Simpson's diversity index across productive rearrangements. In its TCRdb copy, this immuneACCESS table keeps in-frame sequences only and misses some clones. Where compared with another copy, unresolved V genes explain less than half of these, and the others have no known cause. The V and J calls and clone size were taken over from that table, and D and trimming were inferred from the DNA. The sample includes approximately 220,000 clones, with 80% to 85% observed a single time. The ten largest clonotypes hold around 2% of the sample.

The CDR3, cysteine through phenylalanine, is 15 amino acids long. This entry keeps only the CDR3 DNA: 45 bases, framed from base 1. V is reduced by 2 bases and J by 6 bases, leaving a spacing of 14 bases between them. Looking up the germline V gene (reference sequence) yields CDR1 MNHEY and CDR2 SMNVEV. What the research found in general, with its limitations: How much clinical and demographic metadata was included differed by source and by participant, and the metadata was provided uncurated.

The specimen was peripheral blood. Recombination linked TRBV27 to TRBJ1-5, with the identity of the D gene unclear. The receptor's source is a woman in her fifties or sixties with acute or convalescent COVID-19. The sequenced DNA: TGTGCCAGCAGTTTAAGGCCAGAGGCGGGTCAGCCCCAGCATTTT. The resulting protein is CASSLRPEAGQPQHF.